Each of the 2 T cell receptor beta chains below was sequenced from the same sample in a study of CD8 T cells in Susac syndrome. Random-hexamer reverse transcription was applied to roughly 0.5 to 1 ug RNA. MiXCR, run by TCRdb on the immunoSEQ multiplex PCR reads, gives a single entry per CDR3 protein. This sample has 250,000 to 300,000 distinct CDR3 sequences, with around 91% found just once. Sequencing was performed on CD8+ T cells from PBMCs. These receptor sequences come from a human donor with multiple sclerosis.

The V call is TRBV28, the J call TRBJ2-4; D may be TRBD2 (5 bases). The CDR3 runs 17 residues. V lost 8 bases and J lost 2, with 22 bases in between. Per the germline V gene, CDR1 is MDHEN and CDR2 is SYDVKM. The CDR3 spells CASSPGGGPVSKNIQYF. The DNA of the CDR3 is TGTGCCAGCTCCCCAGGTGGCGGGCCGGTCTCCAAAAACATTCAGTACTTC.

This chain connects TRBV4-1 to TRBJ2-7; no reliable D call. The germline V gene encodes CDR1 MGHRA and CDR2 YSYEKL. Trimming stripped 2 bases from V and 1 base from J, with 9 bases between. CDR3 length: 14 residues. The CDR3: CASSQHLRSYEQYF. Here the CDR3 DNA reads TGCGCCAGCAGCCAACACCTTAGATCCTACGAGCAGTACTTC.